This entry lists 27 T cell receptor beta chains sequenced from one sample in a study of blood T cells in healthy people across ages. It was with a sample-barcoded 5' primer and a J-beta primer mix that a second PCR of roughly 7 to 12 cycles was run. Each CDR3 protein gets one entry after TCRdb re-called the 5' RACE reads with MiXCR. The sample records around 710,000 distinct CDR3 sequences, around 46% being singletons. The source material was blood. These receptors all stem from a woman between 55 and 75 years old in good health.

The chain recombines TRBV7-2 with TRBJ2-1; the match to TRBD2 covers 8 bases. The CDR3 length is 17 residues. Germline V gene data show CDR1 as SGHTA and CDR2 as FQGNSA. Trimming at V came to 1 base and at J to 7 bases, leaving 12 bases not matched to a gene. In nucleotides, the CDR3 is TGTGCCAGCAGCTTAGTGGGGGCCGGGGGGGCACTGAATGAGCAGTTCTTC. It encodes CASSLVGAGGALNEQFF.

This clonotype was seen only a few times. The chain joins TRBV7-9 to TRBJ2-5; D ambiguous. The CDR3 is 14 amino acids. Germline V gives CDR1 SEHNR, CDR2 FQNEAQ (reference sequence). Deletions cut 5 bases from V and 3 bases from J, with 13 bases between. The DNA for the CDR3 is TGTGCCAGCAGCCCCGACAAGGGTGAAGAGACCCAGTACTTC. It encodes CASSPDKGEETQYF.

V and J are TRBV7-2 and TRBJ1-2, with unresolved D. The V end was cut by 10 bases, the J end by 7 bases, with 16 bases between. CDR3 length: 12 residues. Per germline, CDR1 SGHTA and CDR2 FQGNSA. The CDR3 spells CATDLMGCGYTF. The CDR3 region has the DNA TGTGCCACCGACTTAATGGGGTGTGGCTACACCTTC. The full variable domain, rest sourced from reference TRBV7-2 and TRBJ1-2, is GAGVSQSPSNKVTEKGKDVELRCDPISGHTALYWYRQSLGQGLEFLIYFQGNSAPDKSGLPSDRFSAERTGGSVSTLTIQRTQQEDSAVYLCATDLMGCGYTFGSGTRLTVV.

The chain uses TRBV2 and TRBJ2-1; TRBD2 matches at 8 bases. Germline V gene lookup returns CDR1 SNHLY and CDR2 FYNNEI. The CDR3 spans 13 residues. V was pared by 8 bases and J by 7 bases, with 7 bases of the junction left unmatched. As DNA, the CDR3 is TGTGCCAGCGGAGGTGCGGGGGGAAATGAGCAGTTCTTC. This sequence encodes CASGGAGGNEQFF.

A note on this clonotype: A junction boundary mismatches the germline segment, possibly from a read error. The chain employs TRBV25-1 and TRBJ2-1; TRBD2 agrees at 8 bases. CDR3 size: 14 residues. Germline V gives CDR1 MGHDK, CDR2 SYGVNS. CDR3 in amino acids: CAGSEPGLVNEQFF. The CDR3 nucleotides are TGTGCCGGCAGTGAGCCGGGACTAGTAAATGAGCAGTTCTTC.

This clonotype was detected a few times. The genes are TRBV11-1 and TRBJ2-1; D possibly corresponds to TRBD2 (6 bases). CDR1 is SGHAT, CDR2 FQDESV, per germline (reference sequence). Trimming pared 4 bases from V and 4 bases from J, leaving 11 bases between. The CDR3 is 14 amino acids. CDR3 nucleotides: TGTGCCAGCAGCTCCAGGGACTTTTACAATGAGCAGTTCTTC. Encoded protein: CASSSRDFYNEQFF.

This clonotype was seen only a few times. The chain recombines TRBV20-1 with TRBJ2-1, with 10 bases that match TRBD1. The CDR3 is 15 residues long. Germline CDR1 DFQATT, CDR2 SNEGSKA (reference sequence). After removal of 6 bases from V and 0 bases from J, the junction contained 5 bases not matched to a gene. CDR3 coding DNA: TGCAGTGCAAACGGACAGGGGGGCTCCTACAATGAGCAGTTCTTC. This gives the protein CSANGQGGSYNEQFF.

Here the CDR3 reads CASSLTGTGLYEQYF. CDR3 sequence (DNA): TGTGCCAGCAGCCTAACCGGGACAGGACTCTACGAGCAGTACTTC. The V call is TRBV7-9, the J call TRBJ2-7, with 8 bases fitting TRBD1. Germline CDR1 SEHNR, CDR2 FQNEAQ (reference sequence). J was trimmed by 3 bases and V by 5 bases; bases with no gene match: 9. The CDR3 has 15 amino acids.

This chain connects TRBV3-1 to TRBJ2-4; no firm D call. The J call is in doubt because the DNA end fits TRBJ2-7 better. This CDR3 has 16 residues. Germline assignment: CDR1 LGHDT and CDR2 YNNKEL (reference sequence). The CDR3 coding sequence is TGTGCCAGCAGCCACTTCGAAAGGGATAAGCACTACGAGCAGTACTTC. Encoded protein: CASSHFERDKHYEQYF.

The sample holds many counts of this clonotype. This chain links TRBV6-2 or TRBV6-3 with TRBJ2-7; TRBD2 matches at 13 bases. CDR3 length equals 16 residues. Germline assignment: CDR1 MNHEY and CDR2 SVGEGT. The J segment lost 6 bases and the V segment lost 4 bases, leaving 9 bases of the junction unmatched. CDR3 loop: CASSFLLAGGPLEQYF. The CDR3 coding sequence is TGTGCCAGCAGTTTCCTACTAGCGGGAGGGCCCCTCGAGCAGTACTTC.

In its sample, this clonotype was seen once. The genes are TRBV20-1 and TRBJ2-5; 10 bases are a match to TRBD2. The length of the CDR3 is 15 residues. V was clipped by 4 bases and J by 11 bases; unmatched bases: 16. CDR1 DFQATT and CDR2 SNEGSKA come from the germline V gene (reference sequence). The DNA for the CDR3 is TGCAGTGCTAAAAGCGGGAGGGTCTGGTACAATGAGCAGTACTTC. This sequence encodes CSAKSGRVWYNEQYF.

This clonotype was counted a few times. This sequence joins TRBV6-5 and TRBJ2-7; D possibly corresponds to TRBD1 (6 bases). The CDR3 spans 14 residues. Trimming took off 2 bases at V and 2 bases at J, with 10 bases between the two ends. Germline assignment: CDR1 MNHEY and CDR2 SVGAGI. CDR3 protein: CASSYDGTTYEQYF. The CDR3 nucleotides read TGTGCCAGCAGTTACGACGGGACAACCTACGAGCAGTACTTC.

This chain connects TRBV27 to TRBJ2-3, with 12 bases identical to TRBD2. Germline lookup yields CDR1 MNHEY and CDR2 SMNVEV (reference sequence). After removal of 5 bases from V and 2 bases from J, the junction contained 5 bases not matched to a gene. The CDR3 runs to 16 residues. CDR3 sequence: CASSRLAGGFTDTQYF. The DNA for the CDR3 is TGTGCCAGCAGTAGGCTAGCGGGAGGGTTCACAGATACGCAGTATTTT.

A few counts support this clonotype. The CDR3 coding sequence is TGTGCCAGCAGCGTGGGGACATCTTTCTACGAGCAGTACTTC. This translates into CASSVGTSFYEQYF. V is TRBV7-2 and J is TRBJ2-7; possible D gene TRBD1, 6 bases. Germline V lookup: CDR1 SGHTA, CDR2 FQGNSA. This CDR3 is 14 amino acids long. Trimming stripped 5 bases from V and 3 bases from J, with 14 bases between.

The gene calls are TRBV25-1 and TRBJ2-7; a possible D gene is TRBD2 (6 bases). Trimming took off 1 base at V and 5 bases at J, with 9 bases between the two ends. From germline, CDR1 is MGHDK and CDR2 SYGVNS. CDR3 length: 13 amino acids. In DNA form, the CDR3 reads TGTGCCAGCAGTGAATTGTGGGGGGACGAGCAGTACTTC. The encoded protein is CASSELWGDEQYF.

The V and J genes are TRBV6-2 or TRBV6-3 and TRBJ2-3, with 8 bases aligning to TRBD2. Germline assignment: CDR1 MNHEY and CDR2 SVGEGT. The CDR3 is 18 amino acids. After removal of 2 bases from V and 4 bases from J, the junction contained 14 bases not matched to a gene. CDR3: CASSYSTSGVESPDTQYF. The CDR3 DNA follows: TGTGCCAGCAGTTACAGCACTAGCGGCGTGGAATCGCCAGATACGCAGTATTTT.

The chain employs TRBV27 and TRBJ2-7, with TRBD1 matching 7 bases. Germline lookup yields CDR1 MNHEY and CDR2 SMNVEV (reference sequence). The CDR3 is 13 amino acids. The V gene end was trimmed by 7 bases and the J gene end by 5 bases; junction bases not matched to a gene: 8. The chain's CDR3 is CASKKQGPHEQYF. DNA for the CDR3: TGTGCCAGCAAAAAACAGGGGCCCCACGAGCAGTACTTC.

The genes are TRBV20-1 and TRBJ1-1; TRBD1 might be the D (5 bases). The CDR3 is 13 amino acids. Germline CDR1 DFQATT, CDR2 SNEGSKA (reference sequence). V gave up 8 bases and J gave up 0 bases, with 13 bases separating them. For the CDR3, the DNA is TGCAGTCATAAACAGGCAATGAACACTGAAGCTTTCTTT. As protein: CSHKQAMNTEAFF.

The gene calls are TRBV28 and TRBJ2-1, with TRBD2 as a possible D gene (6 bases). Germline CDR1 and CDR2: MDHEN and SYDVKM. CDR3 size: 12 residues. V lost 4 bases and J lost 13, with 14 bases in between. CDR3 protein: CASSSTTRRQFF. CDR3 nucleotide sequence: TGTGCCAGCAGTTCCACGACTAGGAGACAGTTCTTC.

This clonotype was seen a handful of times. The chain links TRBV12-3 or TRBV12-4 to TRBJ2-1; 8 bases match TRBD2. The J segment lost 2 bases and the V segment lost 6 bases, leaving 0 bases of the junction unmatched. CDR3 length equals 13 residues. The CDR3 loop is CASRLAAYNEQFF. In DNA, the CDR3 is TGTGCCAGCAGACTAGCGGCCTACAATGAGCAGTTCTTC.

This clonotype was detected a few times. This rearrangement joins TRBV7-2 to TRBJ1-2; TRBD1 is a possible D gene (5 bases). The CDR3 length is 12 residues. The V gene lost 10 bases and the J gene lost 4 bases, with 13 bases spanning the gap. Looked up from germline, CDR1 is SGHTA and CDR2 is FQGNSA. The CDR3 region is CATGWGSYGYTF. CDR3 nucleotide sequence: TGTGCCACCGGCTGGGGGAGCTATGGCTACACCTTC.

The chain joins TRBV10-3 to TRBJ1-5, with D maybe TRBD1 (6 bases). V gave up 2 bases and J gave up 4 bases, with 9 bases separating them. CDR1 and CDR2 (germline): ENHRY, SYGVKD. This CDR3 comprises 14 residues. Here the CDR3 reads CAISEARGNQPQHF. CDR3 sequence (DNA): TGTGCCATCAGTGAGGCGAGGGGGAATCAGCCCCAGCATTTT.

The chain carries TRBV7-2 and TRBJ1-1, with D hard to call. The CDR3 runs 13 residues. Germline loops: CDR1 SGHTA, CDR2 FQGNSA. Trimming took 6 bases from V and 4 from J, leaving 12 bases between them. CDR3 residues: CASSWLERTEAFF. DNA for the CDR3: TGTGCCAGCAGTTGGCTGGAGCGCACTGAAGCTTTCTTT.

The chain combines TRBV20-1 with TRBJ2-3; D unresolved. V was trimmed by 0 bases and J by 7 bases, leaving 11 bases between them. The CDR3 has 13 amino acids. Germline V gives CDR1 DFQATT, CDR2 SNEGSKA (reference sequence). For the CDR3, the DNA is TGCAGTGCTAGAGATATACGTAGGTATACGCAGTATTTT. Residues: CSARDIRRYTQYF.

The chain links TRBV11-1 to TRBJ2-5; TRBD2 matches 10 bases. Trimming removed 2 bases from V and 2 bases from J; junction bases left unmatched: 5. The CDR3 has 16 amino acids. Germline V gene sequence: CDR1 SGHAT, CDR2 FQDESV (reference sequence). The CDR3 region has the DNA TGTGCCAGCAGCTTACCCTCGGGACTAGCGCAAGAGACCCAGTACTTC. The encoded protein is CASSLPSGLAQETQYF.

The J gene is TRBJ2-3, the V gene TRBV7-3, with D possibly TRBD2 on 6 matching bases. The CDR3 sequence is 14 residues long. The V gene's germline CDR1 is SGHTA and CDR2 FQGTGA. V gave up 1 base and J gave up 6 bases, with 11 bases separating them. The DNA of the CDR3 is TGTGCCAGCAGCTTAAACACCGGAGGGGATACGCAGTATTTT. This gives the protein CASSLNTGGDTQYF.

The chain links TRBV7-2 to TRBJ2-3; 11 bases align to TRBD2. CDR1 and CDR2 (germline): SGHTA, FQGNSA. This CDR3 contains 17 residues. After removal of 1 base from V and 4 bases from J, the junction contained 7 bases not matched to a gene. The DNA of the CDR3 is TGTGCCAGCAGCTTAGAGTTAGCGGGGGGGGGTTCAGATACGCAGTATTTT. It codes for CASSLELAGGGSDTQYF.